Below are 12 T cell receptor beta chains sequenced from a single sample in a study of neurological immune-mediated disorders. TCRdb itself ran the 5' RACE reads through MiXCR, one entry per CDR3 protein. The sample lists over 60,000 distinct CDR3 sequences, around 5% seen once, with less than 3.5% in the top ten. The sample comprised PBMCs. The receptors derive from a woman between 45 and 60 years old with multiple sclerosis.

This clonotype was seen repeatedly, ten times or more. The genes are TRBV6-6 and TRBJ2-3, with D tentatively TRBD1 or TRBD2 (5 bases each). The germline V and J ends were trimmed by 4 bases and 8 bases, with 13 bases remaining between them. This CDR3 is built from 13 residues. From germline, CDR1 is MNHNY and CDR2 SVGAGI (reference sequence). CDR3 amino acids: CASSSLGTGTQYF. CDR3 nucleotides: TGTGCCAGCAGTTCCCTAGGGACGGGTACGCAGTATTTT.

In this sample, this clonotype turned up many times. The chain is built from TRBV5-1 and TRBJ2-3, with 9 positions matching TRBD2. Germline V CDR1 and CDR2: SGHRS, YFSETQ. Trimming removed 2 bases from V and 4 bases from J; junction bases left unmatched: 5. This CDR3 has 15 amino acids. The CDR3 DNA reads TGCGCCAGCAGCTTTAGCGGGGGAACTGCAGATACGCAGTATTTT. Protein product: CASSFSGGTADTQYF.

The chain links TRBV12-3 or TRBV12-4 to TRBJ1-1; D might be TRBD1 (5 bases). V was trimmed by 2 bases and J by 2 bases, leaving 9 bases between them. CDR3 size: 14 residues. The CDR3 spells CASSLRTLNTEAFF. CDR3 bases: TGTGCCAGCAGTTTACGGACACTAAACACTGAAGCTTTCTTT.

This clonotype was observed a few times. The gene calls are TRBV10-3 and TRBJ2-5; TRBD1 matches 7 bases. This CDR3 comprises 16 residues. Trimming at V came to 3 bases and at J to 0 bases, leaving 7 bases not matched to a gene. Germline CDR1 reads ENHRY; CDR2 reads SYGVKD. Here the CDR3 DNA reads TGTGCCATCAGTGACATGGGACAGAAGTACCAAGAGACCCAGTACTTC. As protein: CAISDMGQKYQETQYF.

This rearrangement joins TRBV5-6 to TRBJ1-2, with 10 nucleotides matching TRBD1. The CDR3 is 16 amino acids. Germline lookup yields CDR1 SGHDT and CDR2 YYEEEE. The V and J ends lost 0 bases and 4 bases, in that order; junction bases with no gene match: 6. This CDR3 reads CASSLVGTGDFYGYTF. The CDR3 DNA is TGTGCCAGCAGCTTGGTTGGGACAGGGGACTTCTATGGCTACACCTTC.

This clonotype was seen ten or more times. CDR3: CASSLEQGSNTGELFF. The CDR3 DNA reads as TGCGCCAGCAGCTTGGAACAGGGGTCGAACACCGGGGAGCTGTTTTTT. The chain uses TRBV5-1 and TRBJ2-2; TRBD1 matches 7 bases. V shed 0 bases, J shed 0 bases, and the junction held 2 bases outside the gene matches. This CDR3 has 16 amino acids. Germline-derived CDR1 and CDR2 are SGHRS and YFSETQ.

This clonotype was detected many times. The V call is TRBV20-1, the J call TRBJ2-7; D unresolved. V lost 6 bases, J lost 3 bases, and 9 bases lay in between. This CDR3 is built from 11 residues. Germline V gene lookup returns CDR1 DFQATT and CDR2 SNEGSKA (reference sequence). CDR3 sequence (DNA): TGCAGTGCGGATGGGGTCTACGAGCAGTACTTC. This translates into CSADGVYEQYF.

This clonotype was seen many times. The rearrangement joins TRBV3-1 to TRBJ2-7; perhaps TRBD2 as D (5 bases). Trimming removed 2 bases from V and 7 bases from J, with 12 bases in between. CDR1 LGHDT and CDR2 YNNKEL come from the germline V gene (reference sequence). CDR3 length equals 13 residues. The CDR3 protein is CASSQMSSGEQYV. For the CDR3, the DNA is TGTGCCAGCAGCCAAATGTCCTCGGGGGAGCAGTACGTC.

The table lists this clonotype with many counts. The rearrangement links TRBV20-1 to TRBJ2-1; D ambiguous. Germline CDR1 reads DFQATT; CDR2 reads SNEGSKA (reference sequence). The V end was cut by 4 bases, the J end by 0 bases, with 13 bases between. This CDR3 region has 15 residues. CDR3 nucleotide sequence: TGCAGTGCTATCGACGGTCGAAGCTCCTACAATGAGCAGTTCTTC. Translated: CSAIDGRSSYNEQFF.

This chain links TRBV6-1 with TRBJ2-7; D is perhaps TRBD1 (5 bases). This CDR3 has 12 amino acids. V was pared by 6 bases and J by 2 bases, with 8 bases between. Germline V lookup: CDR1 MNHNS, CDR2 SASEGT. CDR3: CASRKGAYEQYV. As DNA, the CDR3 is TGTGCCAGCAGAAAAGGGGCCTACGAGCAGTACGTC.

This clonotype was observed many times. The genes are TRBV4-3 and TRBJ1-5; D might be TRBD1 (5 bases). Germline CDR1 and CDR2: LGHNA and YSLEER. Deletions cut 1 base from V and 4 bases from J, with 5 bases between. This CDR3 spans 13 amino acids. The CDR3 loop is CASSQAGNQPQHF. CDR3 nucleotides: TGCGCCAGCAGCCAAGCAGGGAATCAGCCCCAGCATTTT.

There are a few counts of this clonotype. Germline is not matched at one junction end, which may reflect a read error. J is TRBJ1-6 and V is TRBV4-3; D gene ambiguous. The CDR3 is 14 amino acids. Germline-derived CDR1 and CDR2 are LGHNA and YSLEER. CDR3 bases: TGCGCCAGCAGCCAAGATCAAAGGAATTCACCCCTCAACTTT. Amino acids: CASSQDQRNSPLNF.